These 6 T cell receptor beta chains were all obtained from the same sample, sequenced in a study of OX40 agonist ivuxolimab in advanced cancers. TCRdb's table, derived via immunoSEQ multiplex PCR, lists solely in-frame clones and lacks some. The sample records tens of thousands of clones, 91% being singletons. The specimen was CD4+ or CD8+ T cells sorted from blood, collected in a trial of the OX40 agonist ivuxolimab. These receptor sequences come from an adult with an advanced solid tumor such as melanoma, head and neck, liver or kidney cancer.

The chain is built from TRBV18 and TRBJ2-5; the D gene is possibly TRBD2 (6 bases). This CDR3 contains 13 residues. The germline gives CDR1 KGHSH, CDR2 LQKENI. V shed 2 bases and J shed 4 bases, with 8 bases lying between them. DNA for the CDR3: TGTGCCAGCTCACCAGGAGGGAGAGAGACCCAGTACTTC. It specifies CASSPGGRETQYF.

The CDR3 sequence is CASSNSGTPGANVLTF. CDR3 sequence (DNA): TGTGCCAGCAGCAACTCCGGGACACCTGGGGCCAACGTCCTGACTTTC. This chain uses TRBV5-4 with TRBJ2-6, with a possible D match to TRBD1 (6 bases). The CDR3 has 16 residues. Trimming took off 4 bases at V and 2 bases at J, with 13 bases between the two ends. In germline, CDR1 is SGHNT, CDR2 YYREEE (reference sequence).

The CDR3 reads CASSYSIPGPSYEQYF. CDR3 sequence (DNA): TGTGCCAGCAGTTACTCGATTCCGGGGCCCTCCTACGAGCAGTACTTC. The rearrangement links TRBV6-6 to TRBJ2-7; D assignment may be TRBD1 or TRBD2 (5 bases each). The CDR3 totals 16 residues. Germline-derived CDR1 and CDR2 are MNHNY and SVGAGI (reference sequence). Trimming took off 0 bases at V and 0 bases at J, with 12 bases between the two ends.

The rearrangement uses TRBV9 and TRBJ1-4; D remains ambiguous. The CDR3 has 14 amino acids. The V end was cut by 4 bases, the J end by 2 bases, with 9 bases between. CDR1 SGDLS and CDR2 YYNGEE come from the germline V gene. CDR3 DNA: TGTGCCAGCAGCCGGGCGTGGACTAATGAAAAACTGTTTTTT. It specifies CASSRAWTNEKLFF.

CDR3 in DNA: TGTGCCAGCACCCCCGCGGGAGGCGCGACATTCGAGCAGTACTTC. It is translated as CASTPAGGATFEQYF. The chain joins TRBV7-9 to TRBJ2-7, with 8 nucleotides matching TRBD2. From germline, CDR1 is SEHNR and CDR2 FQNEAQ (reference sequence). The V and J ends lost 7 bases and 6 bases, in that order; junction bases with no gene match: 14. The CDR3 is made up of 15 amino acids.

The chain links TRBV6-5 to TRBJ1-2; D gene uncertain. In germline, CDR1 is MNHEY, CDR2 SVGAGI. V was trimmed by 0 bases and J by 4 bases, leaving 9 bases between them. The CDR3 totals 14 residues. CDR3 protein: CASSYSTSAYGYTF. The CDR3 DNA is TGTGCCAGCAGTTACTCGACCAGCGCCTATGGCTACACCTTC.